This T cell receptor (beta chain) was observed in a study of blood T cell repertoires in COVID-19. The overall study: T cells, B-cell-depleted T cells, or PBMCs provided the cDNA or gDNA that served as material.

Trimming took 1 base from V and 8 from J, leaving 10 bases between them. The CDR3 is made up of 14 amino acids. Germline CDR1 reads SGDLS; CDR2 reads YYNGEE. Sequenced by immunoSEQ multiplex PCR; TCRdb stores in-frame clones only, minus some. The sample consists of 80,000 or so clones, about 87% of them appearing once. This TCR was sampled from a human donor in a cohort sampled during active COVID-19. Source material: peripheral blood. This chain uses TRBV9 with TRBJ1-6; D perhaps matches TRBD1 (5 bases). The chain's CDR3 is CASSVQGIDSPLHF. The CDR3, as DNA: TGTGCCAGCAGCGTACAGGGTATTGATTCACCCCTCCACTTT.